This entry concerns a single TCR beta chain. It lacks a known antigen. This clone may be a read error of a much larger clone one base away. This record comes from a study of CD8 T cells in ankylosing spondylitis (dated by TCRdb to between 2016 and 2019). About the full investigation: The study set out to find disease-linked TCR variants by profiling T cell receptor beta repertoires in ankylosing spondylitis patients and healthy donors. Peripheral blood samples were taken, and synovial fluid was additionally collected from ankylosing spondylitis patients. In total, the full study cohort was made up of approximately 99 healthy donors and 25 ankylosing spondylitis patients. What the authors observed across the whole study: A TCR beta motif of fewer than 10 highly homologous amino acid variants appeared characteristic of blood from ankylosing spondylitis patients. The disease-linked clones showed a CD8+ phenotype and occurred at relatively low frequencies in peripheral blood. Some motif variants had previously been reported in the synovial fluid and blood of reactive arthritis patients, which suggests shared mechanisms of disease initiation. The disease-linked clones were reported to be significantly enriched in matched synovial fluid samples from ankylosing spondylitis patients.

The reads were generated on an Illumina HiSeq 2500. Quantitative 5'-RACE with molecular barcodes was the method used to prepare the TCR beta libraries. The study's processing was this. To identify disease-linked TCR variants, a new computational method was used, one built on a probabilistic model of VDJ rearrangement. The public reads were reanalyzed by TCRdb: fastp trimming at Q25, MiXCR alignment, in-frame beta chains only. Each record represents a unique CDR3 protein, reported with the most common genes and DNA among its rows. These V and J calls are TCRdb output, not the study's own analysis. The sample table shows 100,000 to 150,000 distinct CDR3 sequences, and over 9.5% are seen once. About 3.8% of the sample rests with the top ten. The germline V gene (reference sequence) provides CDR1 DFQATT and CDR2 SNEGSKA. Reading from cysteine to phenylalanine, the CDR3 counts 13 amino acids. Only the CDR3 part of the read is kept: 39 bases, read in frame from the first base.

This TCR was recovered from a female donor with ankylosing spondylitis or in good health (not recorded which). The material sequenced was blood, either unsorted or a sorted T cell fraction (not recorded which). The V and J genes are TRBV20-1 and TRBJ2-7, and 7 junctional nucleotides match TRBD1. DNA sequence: TGCAGTGCGGCCGGGACAGCATCCTACGGGCAGTACTTC. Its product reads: CSAAGTASYGQYF.